This T cell receptor (beta chain) stems from a study of blood T cells in healthy people across ages. A second PCR, run for roughly 7 to 12 cycles, used a sample-barcoded 5' primer plus a J-beta primer mix. TCRdb re-called the 5' RACE reads with MiXCR, one entry per CDR3 protein. The sample lists about 770,000 distinct CDR3 sequences, roughly 44% occurring once. CDR3 size: 14 residues. Germline loops: CDR1 DFQATT, CDR2 SNEGSKA (reference sequence). Germline trimming cut 0 bases from V and 3 bases from J; bases unmatched to any gene: 3. Notes on this clonotype: Antigen unknown.

General study points: Possibly, changes in expanded clonotypes were confounded because donor CMV status was unknown. Higher diversity, along with more naive CD4+ cells, distinguished long-lived donors from aged donors.

The clonotype comes from a man between 60 and 70 years old in good health. The sample comprised blood. The chain uses TRBV20-1 and TRBJ2-7; the match to TRBD2 covers 9 bases. CDR3 amino acids: CSARDLTSGYEQYF. DNA of the CDR3: TGCAGTGCTAGAGATCTGACTAGCGGCTACGAGCAGTACTTC.